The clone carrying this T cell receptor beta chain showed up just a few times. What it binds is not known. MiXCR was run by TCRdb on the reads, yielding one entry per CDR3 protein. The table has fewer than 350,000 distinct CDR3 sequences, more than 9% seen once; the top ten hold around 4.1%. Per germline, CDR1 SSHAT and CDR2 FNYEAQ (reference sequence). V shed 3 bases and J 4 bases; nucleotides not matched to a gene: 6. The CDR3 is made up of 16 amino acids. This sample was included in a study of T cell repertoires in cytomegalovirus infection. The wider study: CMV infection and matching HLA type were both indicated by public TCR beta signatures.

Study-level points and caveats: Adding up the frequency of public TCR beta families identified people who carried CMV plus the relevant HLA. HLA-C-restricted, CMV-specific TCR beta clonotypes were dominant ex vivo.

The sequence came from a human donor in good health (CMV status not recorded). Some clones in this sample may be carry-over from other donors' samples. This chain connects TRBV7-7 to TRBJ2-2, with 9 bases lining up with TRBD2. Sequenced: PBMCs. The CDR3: CASSLAGGPATGELFF. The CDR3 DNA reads TGTGCCAGCAGCTTGGCGGGAGGGCCCGCCACCGGGGAGCTGTTTTTT.